Below are 31 T cell receptor beta chains sequenced from a single sample in a study of beta chain features in type 1 diabetes. The isolated RNA, all of it, was reverse transcribed, so expressed TCRB transcripts were what got sequenced. Clones were read by immunoSEQ multiplex PCR, and TCRdb kept only the in-frame ones, dropping some. The sample includes hundreds of thousands of clones, 9.5% to 11% of them seen just once. Sequencing was carried out using naive CD4+ T cells from blood. The receptors here all came from a woman in her twenties or thirties in good health.

The chain links TRBV30 to TRBJ2-7; 7 bases agree with TRBD2. This CDR3 has 14 amino acids. The germline CDR1 and CDR2 sequences are GTSNPN and SVGIG (reference sequence). V lost 1 base to trimming and J lost 4 bases; unmatched junction nucleotides: 7. The CDR3 region is CAWSGGGSFYEQYF. The CDR3 bases are TGTGCCTGGAGTGGTGGCGGGAGCTTTTACGAGCAGTACTTC. Looking up the rest from reference TRBV30 and TRBJ2-7 gives the full variable domain: SQTIHQWPATLVQPVGSPLSLECTVEGTSNPNLYWYRQAAGRGLQLLFYSVGIGQISSEVPQNLSASRPQDRQFILSSKKLLLSDSGFYLCAWSGGGSFYEQYFGPGTRLTVT.

This clone was counted only a few times. The genes are TRBV19 and TRBJ2-1; the match to TRBD2 covers 8 bases. V was pared by 3 bases and J by 10 bases, with 8 bases of the junction left unmatched. The CDR3 has 14 amino acids. Germline assignment: CDR1 LNHDA and CDR2 SQIVND (reference sequence). The DNA of the CDR3 is TGTGCCAGTAGTATCACTAGCGGCCCGAGGGAGCAGTTCTTC. It is translated as CASSITSGPREQFF. The variable domain in full, with the rest retrieved from reference TRBV19 and TRBJ2-1, is DGGITQSPKYLFRKEGQNVTLSCEQNLNHDAMYWYRQDPGQGLRLIYYSQIVNDFQKGDIAEGYSVSREKKESFPLTVTSAQKNPTAFYLCASSITSGPREQFFGPGTRLTVL.

This chain joins TRBV6-5 and TRBJ2-7, with TRBD2 as a possible D gene (5 bases). The germline V gene encodes CDR1 MNHEY and CDR2 SVGAGI. The CDR3 has 13 amino acids. V lost 7 bases and J 3 bases, leaving 13 bases between the germline ends. Written as DNA, the CDR3 is TGTGCCAGCACCTACGCTAGCAGCTACGAGCAGTACTTC. Protein product: CASTYASSYEQYF.

The gene calls are TRBV18 and TRBJ2-5, with 9 bases matching TRBD1. V lost 1 base and J lost 8; bases outside the gene matches: 8. Germline V gene data show CDR1 as KGHSH and CDR2 as LQKENI. The CDR3 consists of 15 residues. The chain's CDR3 is CASSPLDRGAGTQYF. In nucleotides, the CDR3 is TGTGCCAGCTCACCACTGGACAGGGGCGCGGGTACCCAGTACTTC.

The chain combines TRBV9 with TRBJ2-3; no firm D call. Germline CDR1 and CDR2: SGDLS and YYNGEE. Trimming removed 0 bases from V and 0 bases from J, with 14 bases in between. CDR3 length: 17 residues. The CDR3 region is CASSVDSQDRSTDTQYF. CDR3 nucleotide sequence: TGTGCCAGCAGCGTAGATTCTCAGGATCGTAGCACAGATACGCAGTATTTT. The complete variable domain, with remaining parts taken from reference TRBV9 and TRBJ2-3, reads DSGVTQTPKHLITATGQRVTLRCSPRSGDLSVYWYQQSLDQGLQFLIQYYNGEERAKGNILERFSAQQFPDLHSELNLSSLELGDSALYFCASSVDSQDRSTDTQYFGPGTRLTVL.

The chain joins TRBV18 to TRBJ1-1, with D perhaps matching TRBD1 (5 bases). There are 15 residues in the CDR3. The germline V gene encodes CDR1 KGHSH and CDR2 LQKENI. V lost 3 bases and J 3 bases, leaving 14 bases between the germline ends. For the CDR3, the DNA is TGTGCCAGCTCACCCGGCGGGGTGGGGGACACTGAAGCTTTCTTT. Translated: CASSPGGVGDTEAFF.

This clone showed up just a few times. This chain uses TRBV18 with TRBJ2-5; TRBD1 matches at 7 bases. V lost 4 bases, J lost 5 bases, and 4 bases stayed unmatched. The CDR3 is 13 amino acids. Germline V gene lookup returns CDR1 KGHSH and CDR2 LQKENI. The CDR3 DNA is TGTGCCAGCTCACTGAGACAGGGCGAGACCCAGTACTTC. Translated, it gives CASSLRQGETQYF.

The V call is TRBV5-1, the J call TRBJ1-4, with 10 bases identical to TRBD1. There are 15 residues in the CDR3. The germline CDR1 and CDR2 sequences are SGHRS and YFSETQ. Trimming removed 2 bases from V and 4 bases from J; junction bases left unmatched: 2. The CDR3 bases are TGCGCCAGCAGCTTCCGGACAGGGGGTAATGAAAAACTGTTTTTT. This codes for CASSFRTGGNEKLFF.

V is TRBV4-3 and J is TRBJ2-3; D unresolved. Deletions cut 0 bases from V and 2 bases from J, with 9 bases between. Germline CDR1 LGHNA, CDR2 YSLEER. The CDR3 totals 15 residues. Here the CDR3 reads CASSQDVQATDTQYF. DNA for the CDR3: TGCGCCAGCAGCCAAGATGTCCAGGCCACAGATACGCAGTATTTT.

The rearrangement uses TRBV29-1 and TRBJ2-1; 10 positions agree with TRBD2. The CDR3 runs 15 residues. Germline CDR1 and CDR2: SQVTM and ANQGSEA. V lost 2 bases to trimming and J lost 7 bases; unmatched junction nucleotides: 8. The CDR3 region is CSVEFASGSGNEQFF. The CDR3 coding sequence is TGCAGCGTTGAATTTGCTAGCGGGAGTGGTAATGAGCAGTTCTTC.

This chain links TRBV7-9 with TRBJ1-1, with D possibly being TRBD1 (5 bases). Germline V gene sequence: CDR1 SEHNR, CDR2 FQNEAQ (reference sequence). The CDR3 length is 17 residues. V was trimmed by 5 bases and J by 2 bases, leaving 21 bases between them. For the CDR3, the DNA is TGTGCCAGCAGCCCCCGTCTGGTGCAAAGGGGTAACACTGAAGCTTTCTTT. Protein product: CASSPRLVQRGNTEAFF.

The chain joins TRBV30 to TRBJ1-1; TRBD1 aligns across 9 bases. Per the germline V gene, CDR1 is GTSNPN and CDR2 is SVGIG (reference sequence). V shed 5 bases, J shed 6 bases, and the junction held 7 bases outside the gene matches. The CDR3 runs to 13 residues. CDR3 in DNA: TGTGCCTGGGGGAAACAGGGGGCGGCTGAAGCTTTCTTT. As protein: CAWGKQGAAEAFF.

V gene TRBV2 combines with J gene TRBJ2-1, with 10 bases lining up with TRBD2. The CDR3 is 12 amino acids. Germline CDR1 and CDR2: SNHLY and FYNNEI. This CDR3 reads CITSGDGAEQFF. DNA for the CDR3: TGTATCACTAGCGGGGATGGTGCTGAGCAGTTCTTC.

This clone has only one observation. The V call is TRBV28, the J call TRBJ2-1, with 8 bases fitting TRBD2. This CDR3 is built from 13 residues. Germline assignment: CDR1 MDHEN and CDR2 SYDVKM. The J segment lost 3 bases and the V segment lost 9 bases, leaving 4 bases of the junction unmatched. In DNA, the CDR3 is TGTGCCAGTGTAGCGGGAAGCTACAATGAGCAGTTCTTC. It specifies CASVAGSYNEQFF.

This chain connects TRBV10-3 to TRBJ2-1; 10 nucleotides agree with TRBD2. Germline V gene data show CDR1 as ENHRY and CDR2 as SYGVKD. This CDR3 is built from 15 residues. V lost 8 bases, J lost 4 bases, and 8 bases stayed unmatched. The DNA of the CDR3 is TGTGCCATCCTCCGGACTAGCGGTGTGTACAATGAGCAGTTCTTC. The encoded protein is CAILRTSGVYNEQFF.

Comments on this clone: Mismatch with germline at one junction end may stem from a read error. The chain recombines TRBV30 with TRBJ2-5; D remains unclear. This CDR3 is built from 12 residues. Germline lookup yields CDR1 GTSNPN and CDR2 SVGIG (reference sequence). The CDR3 DNA sequence: TGTGCCTGGACCCTAAGCCAAGAGGCCCAGTACTTC. This sequence encodes CAWTLSQEAQYF.

This clone was counted only a few times. The rearrangement joins TRBV28 to TRBJ1-5; tentative D call: TRBD1 (5 bases). The CDR3 is 14 amino acids. V lost 2 bases and J 5 bases, leaving 10 bases between the germline ends. Germline CDR1 MDHEN, CDR2 SYDVKM. CDR3 DNA: TGTGCCAGCAGTTTAAGTGGAGGGGATCAGCCCCAGCATTTT. It codes for CASSLSGGDQPQHF.

This chain connects TRBV10-3 to TRBJ1-1; TRBD1 matches at 7 bases. Germline trimming cut 7 bases from V and 1 base from J; bases unmatched to any gene: 6. The CDR3 length is 14 residues. Per germline, CDR1 ENHRY and CDR2 SYGVKD. CDR3 in amino acids: CAINPRGENTEAFF. DNA for the CDR3: TGTGCCATCAACCCCAGGGGGGAGAACACTGAAGCTTTCTTT.

This sequence joins TRBV18 and TRBJ2-5; weak D call: TRBD1 (6 bases). The CDR3 runs to 15 residues. Germline values: CDR1 KGHSH, CDR2 LQKENI. Between the trimmed V and J ends, which lost 0 bases and 1 base, there was a span of 9 bases. The CDR3 sequence: CASSPPTGGQETQYF. Here the CDR3 DNA reads TGTGCCAGCTCACCACCGACAGGAGGCCAAGAGACCCAGTACTTC.

J is TRBJ2-5 and V is TRBV18, with 15 bases aligning to TRBD2. From germline, CDR1 is KGHSH and CDR2 LQKENI. The CDR3 loop spans 18 amino acids. With 3 bases clipped from V and 2 bases from J, the junction kept 7 bases outside the gene matches. CDR3 DNA: TGTGCCAGCTCACCGCCTGGACTAGCGGGAGGGCAACAAGAGACCCAGTACTTC. Translating gives CASSPPGLAGGQQETQYF.

This clone was seen a few times. The chain couples TRBV25-1 to TRBJ2-5; TRBD2 aligns across 15 bases. The CDR3 runs 18 residues. The junction had 12 bases not matched to a gene; V was cut back by 4 bases and J by 6 bases. Germline-derived CDR1 and CDR2 are MGHDK and SYGVNS. CDR3 protein: CASSALGLAGGGRQTQYF. CDR3 nucleotide sequence: TGTGCCAGCAGTGCCCTGGGACTAGCGGGAGGAGGGAGGCAGACCCAGTACTTC.

This clone has just a few counts. The CDR3 bases are TGCGCCAGCAGTATTGGTGGAGCGGCAAGCACAGATACGCAGTATTTT. Translating it yields CASSIGGAASTDTQYF. The chain joins TRBV5-1 to TRBJ2-3; D is possibly TRBD2 (5 bases). Germline lookup yields CDR1 SGHRS and CDR2 YFSETQ. The CDR3 runs 16 residues. Trimming shortened V by 5 bases and J by 0 bases, and 16 bases separated the two germline ends. The whole variable domain, remainder taken from reference TRBV5-1 and TRBJ2-3, is KAGVTQTPRYLIKTRGQQVTLSCSPISGHRSVSWYQQTPGQGLQFLFEYFSETQRNKGNFPGRFSGRQFSNSRSEMNVSTLELGDSALYLCASSIGGAASTDTQYFGPGTRLTVL.

The chain has TRBV9 and TRBJ2-1; TRBD2 matches at 10 bases. CDR1 and CDR2 from the germline V gene are SGDLS and YYNGEE. V was pared by 0 bases and J by 3 bases, with 3 bases of the junction left unmatched. The CDR3 extends over 16 amino acids. The chain's CDR3 is CASSVAPSGGYNEQFF. Written as DNA, the CDR3 is TGTGCCAGCAGCGTAGCACCTAGCGGGGGCTACAATGAGCAGTTCTTC.

The chain couples TRBV4-2 to TRBJ2-3; D perhaps matches TRBD2 (5 bases). V was cut by 1 base and J by 3 bases, with 23 bases left in between. Germline CDR1 and CDR2: LGHNA and YNFKEQ. CDR3 size: 19 residues. The CDR3 spells CASSQADRLRAGATDTQYF. CDR3 in DNA: TGTGCCAGCAGCCAAGCCGACCGGTTGCGGGCGGGCGCGACAGATACGCAGTATTTT.

The rearrangement joins TRBV28 to TRBJ2-7, with a tentative D call TRBD1 (5 bases). Germline CDR1 and CDR2: MDHEN and SYDVKM. The ends were cut back, 1 base at V and 0 bases at J, with 7 bases in the middle. CDR3 length equals 14 residues. This chain's CDR3 is CASSLSQVSYEQYF. The DNA of the CDR3 is TGTGCCAGCAGTTTATCACAGGTCTCCTACGAGCAGTACTTC.

This clone has more than one count but fewer than ten. The V call is TRBV19, the J call TRBJ1-2; D possibly corresponds to TRBD1 (6 bases). The CDR3 length is 12 residues. Per germline, CDR1 LNHDA and CDR2 SQIVND (reference sequence). V gave up 8 bases and J gave up 4 bases, with 11 bases separating them. This chain's CDR3 is CASGDKTYGYTF. CDR3 bases: TGTGCCAGTGGGGACAAGACCTATGGCTACACCTTC.

This clone was seen at least ten times. The chain recombines TRBV29-1 with TRBJ2-5; 7 nucleotides agree with TRBD1. V lost 4 bases and J lost 1; bases outside the gene matches: 3. The CDR3 totals 13 residues. Germline V gene sequence: CDR1 SQVTM, CDR2 ANQGSEA. As DNA, the CDR3 is TGCAGCGTTGCGACAGGGACCCAAGAGACCCAGTACTTC. This sequence encodes CSVATGTQETQYF.

V gene TRBV9 combines with J gene TRBJ2-7; 10 bases match TRBD1. CDR3 size: 15 residues. The V segment lost 0 bases and the J segment 3 bases; nucleotides outside the gene matches: 3. The germline gives CDR1 SGDLS, CDR2 YYNGEE. DNA for the CDR3: TGTGCCAGCAGCGTAGGGGACAGGGGTTACTACGAGCAGTACTTC. Protein product: CASSVGDRGYYEQYF.

The chain recombines TRBV6-6 with TRBJ2-1; D not resolved. This CDR3 spans 15 amino acids. The V gene's germline CDR1 is MNHNY and CDR2 SVGAGI (reference sequence). Deletions cut 2 bases from V and 0 bases from J, with 8 bases between. The CDR3 nucleotides are TGTGCCAGCAGTTACCCCGGGTCCTCCTACAATGAGCAGTTCTTC. Residues: CASSYPGSSYNEQFF.

In this sample, this clone turned up a few times. This chain joins TRBV5-6 and TRBJ2-7; no clear D. The CDR3 has 15 residues. The V and J ends lost 2 bases and 0 bases respectively, with 12 bases between them. CDR1 and CDR2 (germline): SGHDT, YYEEEE. The chain's CDR3 is CASSLYPPSSYEQYF. As DNA, the CDR3 is TGTGCCAGCAGCTTATATCCCCCTAGCTCCTACGAGCAGTACTTC. The full variable domain, in which reference TRBV5-6 and TRBJ2-7 provide the parts outside the CDR3, is DAGVTQSPTHLIKTRGQQVTLRCSPKSGHDTVSWYQQALGQGPQFIFQYYEEEERQRGNFPDRFSGHQFPNYSSELNVNALLLGDSALYLCASSLYPPSSYEQYFGPGTRLTVT.

This clone was counted only a few times. The chain recombines TRBV6-5 with TRBJ1-5; 7 bases fit TRBD1. After removal of 6 bases from V and 2 bases from J, the junction contained 4 bases not matched to a gene. The CDR3 has 14 amino acids. Germline CDR1 reads MNHEY; CDR2 reads SVGAGI. In DNA form, the CDR3 reads TGTGCCAGCAGACCTGACAGGGGCAATCAGCCCCAGCATTTT. Its translation: CASRPDRGNQPQHF.